This TCR beta chain was recovered during a study of blood T cell repertoires in COVID-19. The wider study: PBMCs, B-cell-depleted T cells, or T cells were the source of the cDNA or gDNA that made up the material.

Sequenced by immunoSEQ multiplex PCR; TCRdb stores in-frame clones only, minus some. The sample lists around 60,000 clones, 75% to 85% seen once, with around 30% in the top ten. In germline, CDR1 is SEHNR, CDR2 FQNEAQ (reference sequence). This CDR3 comprises 15 residues. The trim removed 4 bases at V and 8 bases at J, leaving 6 bases unmatched. The sequence derives from a human donor in a cohort sampled during active COVID-19. The chain links TRBV7-9 to TRBJ1-4; 11 nucleotides align to TRBD1. Sequenced material: peripheral blood. In DNA, the CDR3 is TGTGCCAGCAGCTCGGGGACAGGGGGATTGGAAAAACTGTTTTTT. It specifies CASSSGTGGLEKLFF.